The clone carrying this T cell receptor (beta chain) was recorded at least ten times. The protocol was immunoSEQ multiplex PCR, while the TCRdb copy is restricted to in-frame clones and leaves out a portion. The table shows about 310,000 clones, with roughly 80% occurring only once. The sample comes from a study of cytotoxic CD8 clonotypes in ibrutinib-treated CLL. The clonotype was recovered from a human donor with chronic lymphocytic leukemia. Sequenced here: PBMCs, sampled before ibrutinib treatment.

CDR3 in amino acids: CASSRRASGSPYEQYF. CDR3 sequence (DNA): TGTGCCAGCAGCCGTCGGGCTAGCGGGAGCCCTTACGAGCAGTACTTC. V usage is TRBV7-6 and J usage is TRBJ2-7; TRBD2 aligns across 10 bases. The CDR3 runs 16 residues. Germline V gives CDR1 SGHVS, CDR2 FNYEAQ. The V segment lost 5 bases and the J segment 4 bases; nucleotides outside the gene matches: 11.